The rows below give T cell receptor beta chains drawn from one sample of a study of PD-1 blockade in classical Hodgkin lymphoma. The repertoire was sequenced with immunoSEQ multiplex PCR; TCRdb's copy has only in-frame clones and lacks some. The profile shows 25,000 to 30,000 clones, around 90% of them singletons. The specimen comprised CD8+ T cells from blood, sampled at baseline. These receptors came from a human donor with classical Hodgkin lymphoma. Both conserved end residues are part of each CDR3. Each record gives: V gene, J gene, clone size, D gene, CDR3 protein, CDR3 DNA. A D gene is named only where the DNA matches it firmly. The size entry is marked missing in some rows and otherwise reads once, few, many or a size class.

>TRBV6-1|TRBJ1-4|once|TRBD1
CASSADRGREKLFF
TGTGCCAGCAGCGCAGACAGGGGGCGGGAAAAACTGTTTTTT
>TRBV13|TRBJ2-1|NA|TRBD2
CASSLGERDDSYNEQFF
TGTGCCAGCAGCTTAGGGGAGCGGGACGACTCCTACAATGAGCAGTTCTTC
>TRBV13|TRBJ2-7|NA|NA
CASSLQGTSYEQYF
TGTGCCAGCAGCCTACAGGGGACTTCCTACGAGCAGTACTTC
>TRBV5-6|TRBJ1-1|NA|TRBD1
CASRFGQGPEAFF
TGTGCCAGCAGATTCGGACAGGGCCCTGAAGCTTTCTTT
>TRBV2|TRBJ2-3|once|NA
CASSEVDYSLTDTQYF
TGTGCCAGCAGTGAAGTGGACTACTCACTCACAGATACGCAGTATTTT
>TRBV20-1|TRBJ1-1|NA|NA
CSASSNTEAFF
TGCAGTGCTAGTTCTAACACTGAAGCTTTCTTT
>TRBV28|TRBJ2-3|NA|NA
CASSFPLQDNGGTGVLTDTQYF
TGTGCCAGCAGTTTCCCCTTGCAGGATAATGGTGGTACTGGGGTGCTCACAGATACGCAGTATTTT
>TRBV5-6|TRBJ1-4|NA|TRBD1
CASSLARGTGLATNEKLFF
TGTGCCAGCAGCTTGGCTCGCGGGACAGGACTAGCAACTAATGAAAAACTGTTTTTT
>TRBV7-9|TRBJ1-1|NA|TRBD1
CASSPTGVAADTEAFF
TGTGCCAGCAGCCCGACAGGGGTGGCTGCTGACACTGAAGCTTTCTTT
>TRBV28|TRBJ2-7|NA|NA
CASRRDFFTSYEQYF
TGTGCCAGCAGGCGGGACTTTTTTACCTCCTACGAGCAGTACTTC
>TRBV5-4|TRBJ2-3|NA|NA
CASSLAADTQYF
TGTGCCAGCAGCTTGGCGGCAGATACGCAGTATTTT
>TRBV4-1|TRBJ2-7|few|TRBD2
CASSRGGSGSYEQYF
TGCGCCAGCTCTCGTGGCGGGAGTGGGAGCTACGAGCAGTACTTC
>TRBV28|TRBJ2-5|NA|TRBD2
CASSLGLAGGETQYF
TGTGCCAGCAGTTTGGGACTAGCGGGAGGGGAGACCCAGTACTTC
>TRBV28|TRBJ1-1|NA|NA
CASSYIGDTEAFF
TGTGCCAGCAGTTATATCGGGGACACTGAAGCTTTCTTT
>TRBV10-2|TRBJ1-2|NA|NA
CASSESRGASYGYTF
TGCGCCAGCAGTGAGTCGCGAGGGGCGTCCTATGGCTACACCTTC
>TRBV9|TRBJ2-2|once|TRBD1
CASSEDRGINTGELFF
TGTGCCAGCAGCGAGGACAGGGGGATTAACACCGGGGAGCTGTTTTTT
>TRBV30|TRBJ1-3|NA|NA
CAWSVSGQNTIYF
TGTGCCTGGAGTGTATCAGGGCAAAACACCATATATTTT